The clone carrying this TCR beta chain has a handful of counts. Assignments of participants to cohorts depended upon their own reported clinical history. This entry belongs to a study of blood T cell repertoires in COVID-19. Study summary: Sites in the United States, Italy and Spain provided acute and convalescent COVID-19 samples. T cells, B-cell-depleted T cells, or PBMCs provided the cDNA or gDNA that served as material.

Germline V CDR1 and CDR2: SGHDN, FVKESK. With 4 bases clipped from V and 3 bases from J, the junction kept 2 bases outside the gene matches. This CDR3 contains 13 residues. The table came from immunoSEQ multiplex PCR; TCRdb's copy has only in-frame clones and leaves some out. Seen here are about 140,000 clones, 84% observed once, and the top ten hold approximately 3.6%. This receptor was obtained from a woman between 50 and 59 years old with acute COVID-19. The genes are TRBV14 and TRBJ1-1; the match to TRBD1 covers 7 bases. Sequenced input: PBMCs or T cells enriched from blood (not recorded which). CDR3 in DNA: TGTGCCAGCAGCCTAACAGGGGACACTGAAGCTTTCTTT. Amino acid sequence: CASSLTGDTEAFF.